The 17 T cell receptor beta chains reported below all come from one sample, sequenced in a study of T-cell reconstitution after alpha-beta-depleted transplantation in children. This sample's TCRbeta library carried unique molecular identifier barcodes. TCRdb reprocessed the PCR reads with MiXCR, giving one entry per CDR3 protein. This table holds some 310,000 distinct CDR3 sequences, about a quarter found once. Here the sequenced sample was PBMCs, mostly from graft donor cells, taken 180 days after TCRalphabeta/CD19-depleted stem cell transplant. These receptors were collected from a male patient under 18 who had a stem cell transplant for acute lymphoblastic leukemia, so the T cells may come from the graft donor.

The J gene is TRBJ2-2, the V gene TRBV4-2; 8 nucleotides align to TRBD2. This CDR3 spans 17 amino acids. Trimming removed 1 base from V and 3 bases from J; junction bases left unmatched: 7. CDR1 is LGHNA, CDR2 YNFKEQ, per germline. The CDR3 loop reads CASSQVTWRGDTGELFF. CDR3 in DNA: TGTGCCAGCAGCCAAGTTACTTGGCGGGGGGACACCGGGGAGCTGTTTTTT.

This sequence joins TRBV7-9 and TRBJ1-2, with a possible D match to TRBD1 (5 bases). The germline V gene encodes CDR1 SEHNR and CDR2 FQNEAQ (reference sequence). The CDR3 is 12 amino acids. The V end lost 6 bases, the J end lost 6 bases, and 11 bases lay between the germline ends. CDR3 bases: TGTGCCAGCAGTCAGGGAGTAGATGGCTACACCTTC. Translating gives CASSQGVDGYTF.

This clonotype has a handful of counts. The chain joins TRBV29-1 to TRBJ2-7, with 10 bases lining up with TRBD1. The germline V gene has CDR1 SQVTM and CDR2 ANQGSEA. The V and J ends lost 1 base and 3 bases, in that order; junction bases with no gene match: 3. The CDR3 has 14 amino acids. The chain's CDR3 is CSVEGTGGLYEQYF. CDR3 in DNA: TGCAGCGTTGAAGGGACAGGGGGACTCTACGAGCAGTACTTC.

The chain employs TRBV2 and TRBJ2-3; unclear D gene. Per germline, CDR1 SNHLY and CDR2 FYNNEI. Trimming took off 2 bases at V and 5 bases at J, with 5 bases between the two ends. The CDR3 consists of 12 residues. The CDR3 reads CASSETLDTQYF. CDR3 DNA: TGTGCCAGCAGTGAAACTTTAGATACGCAGTATTTT.

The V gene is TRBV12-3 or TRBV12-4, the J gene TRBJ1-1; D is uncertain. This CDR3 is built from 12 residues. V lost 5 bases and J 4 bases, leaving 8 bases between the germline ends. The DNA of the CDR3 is TGTGCCAGCAGTGCGGGTTTCACTGAAGCTTTCTTT. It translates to CASSAGFTEAFF.

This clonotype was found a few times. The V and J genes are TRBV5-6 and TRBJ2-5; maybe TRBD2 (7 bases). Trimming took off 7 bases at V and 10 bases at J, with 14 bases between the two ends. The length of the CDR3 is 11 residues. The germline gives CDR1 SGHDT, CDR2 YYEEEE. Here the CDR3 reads CASRKGGDQYF. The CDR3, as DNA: TGTGCCAGCCGCAAGGGGGGGGACCAGTACTTC.

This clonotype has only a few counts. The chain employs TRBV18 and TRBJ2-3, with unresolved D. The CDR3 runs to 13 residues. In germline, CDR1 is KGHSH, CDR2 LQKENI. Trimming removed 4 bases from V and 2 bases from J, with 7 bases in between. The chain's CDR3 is CASSQLPTDTQYF. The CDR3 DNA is TGTGCCAGCTCACAACTCCCCACAGATACGCAGTATTTT. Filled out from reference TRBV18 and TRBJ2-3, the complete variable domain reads NAGVMQNPRHLVRRRGQEARLRCSPMKGHSHVYWYRQLPEEGLKFMVYLQKENIIDESGMPKERFSAEFPKEGPSILRIQQVVRGDSAAYFCASSQLPTDTQYFGPGTRLTVL.

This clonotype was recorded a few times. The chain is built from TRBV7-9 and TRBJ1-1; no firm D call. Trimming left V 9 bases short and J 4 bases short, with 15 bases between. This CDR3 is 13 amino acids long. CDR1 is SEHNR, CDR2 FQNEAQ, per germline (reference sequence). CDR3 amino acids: CARGRLRGTEAFF. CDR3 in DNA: TGTGCCAGGGGCAGGTTACGGGGCACTGAAGCTTTCTTT. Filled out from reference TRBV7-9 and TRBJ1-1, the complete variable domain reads DTGVSQNPRHKITKRGQNVTFRCDPISEHNRLYWYRQTLGQGPEFLTYFQNEAQLEKSRLLSDRFSAERPKGSFSTLEIQRTEQGDSAMYLCARGRLRGTEAFFGQGTRLTVV.

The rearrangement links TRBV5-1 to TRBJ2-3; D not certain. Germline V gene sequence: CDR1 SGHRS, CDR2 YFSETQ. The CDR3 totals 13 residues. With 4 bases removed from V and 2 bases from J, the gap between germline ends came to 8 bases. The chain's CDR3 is CASSRWTTDTQYF. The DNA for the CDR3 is TGCGCCAGCAGCAGGTGGACCACAGATACGCAGTATTTT.

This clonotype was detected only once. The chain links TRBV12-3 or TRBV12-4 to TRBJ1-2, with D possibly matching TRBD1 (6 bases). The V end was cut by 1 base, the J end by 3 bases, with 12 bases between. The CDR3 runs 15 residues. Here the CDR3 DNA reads TGTGCCAGCAGTTTAGGGGCAGACAGGCACTATGGCTACACCTTC. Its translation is CASSLGADRHYGYTF.

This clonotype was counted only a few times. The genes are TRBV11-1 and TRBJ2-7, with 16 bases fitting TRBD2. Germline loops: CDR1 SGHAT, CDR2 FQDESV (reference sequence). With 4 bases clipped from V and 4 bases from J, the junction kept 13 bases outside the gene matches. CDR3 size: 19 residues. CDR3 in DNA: TGTGCCAGCAGCTCTACGGGACTAGCGGGAGGGGGTAAGGGTTACGAGCAGTACTTC. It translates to CASSSTGLAGGGKGYEQYF.

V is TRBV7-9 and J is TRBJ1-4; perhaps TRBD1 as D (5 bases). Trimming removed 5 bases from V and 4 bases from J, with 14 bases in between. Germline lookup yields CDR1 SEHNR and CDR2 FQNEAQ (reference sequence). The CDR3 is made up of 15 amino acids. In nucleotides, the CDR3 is TGTGCCAGCAGCCTCAGACCGGGGCATAATGAAAAACTGTTTTTT. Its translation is CASSLRPGHNEKLFF.

CDR3: CASKQAGRTYNEQFF. The CDR3 nucleotides read TGTGCCAGCAAGCAAGCGGGACGCACCTACAATGAGCAGTTCTTC. The rearrangement links TRBV2 to TRBJ2-1, with 7 bases fitting TRBD2. Losses at the gene ends were 7 bases for V and 2 bases for J; bases not matched to a gene: 8. This CDR3 spans 15 amino acids. Looked up from germline, CDR1 is SNHLY and CDR2 is FYNNEI.

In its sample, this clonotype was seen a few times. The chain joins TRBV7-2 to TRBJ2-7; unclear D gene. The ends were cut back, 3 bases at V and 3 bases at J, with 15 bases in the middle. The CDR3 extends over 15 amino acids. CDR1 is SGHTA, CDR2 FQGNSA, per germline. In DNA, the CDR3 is TGTGCCAGCAGCTTCCGCGCTAGGCGGTACTACGAGCAGTACTTC. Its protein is CASSFRARRYYEQYF.

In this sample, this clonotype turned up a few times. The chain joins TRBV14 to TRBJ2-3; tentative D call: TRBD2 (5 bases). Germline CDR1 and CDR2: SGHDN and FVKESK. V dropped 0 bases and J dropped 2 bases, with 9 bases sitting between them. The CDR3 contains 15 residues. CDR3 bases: TGTGCCAGCAGCCAAGACGCGGGCGCCACAGATACGCAGTATTTT. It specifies CASSQDAGATDTQYF.

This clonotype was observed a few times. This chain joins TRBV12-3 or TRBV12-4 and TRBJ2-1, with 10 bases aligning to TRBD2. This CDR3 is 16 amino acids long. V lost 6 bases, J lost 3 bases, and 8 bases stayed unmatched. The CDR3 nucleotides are TGTGCCAGCAGCTCCTCGGGACTAGCGAACTACAATGAGCAGTTCTTC. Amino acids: CASSSSGLANYNEQFF.

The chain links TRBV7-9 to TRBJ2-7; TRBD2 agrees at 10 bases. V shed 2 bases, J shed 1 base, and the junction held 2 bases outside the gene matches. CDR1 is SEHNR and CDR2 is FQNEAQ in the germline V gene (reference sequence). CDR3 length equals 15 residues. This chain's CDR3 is CASSLLAGASYEQYF. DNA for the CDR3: TGTGCCAGCAGCTTACTAGCGGGAGCGTCCTACGAGCAGTACTTC.